The T cell receptor (delta chain) under discussion was sequenced for a study of Vδ1+ human thymocytes. Study-level points and caveats: Highly polyclonal TRG and TRD repertoires with Gaussian CDR3 length distributions appeared in thymus. Despite high sort purity, roughly 20% of thymic T cell receptor delta sequences were Vdelta2.

Germline CDR1 and CDR2: TSWWSYY and QGS. This CDR3 comprises 19 residues. The junction had 18 bases not matched to a gene; V was cut back by 2 bases and J by 4 bases. This clone was counted between two and nine times. Its antigen remains unidentified. The template was reverse-transcribed extracted RNA. CDR3 amplicons came from multiplex PCR with pooled V-gene forward and constant-region reverse primers. TCRdb re-identified clones in the multiplex PCR reads via CATT. The sample contains about 73,000 delta-chain clones, about 30% of which appear only once. This TCR was recovered from a boy under two years old who had congenital heart surgery. Sequenced sample: Vdelta1+ gamma-delta thymocytes from the thymus. Subset given: FACS-sorted CD3+ TCRalphabeta- TCRVdelta1+ TCRVdelta2- thymocytes. This chain joins TRDV1 and TRDJ1; 8 bases line up with TRDD3. CDR3 bases: TGTGCTCTTGGGGAAATCCCCCTCCTCCCTAAAGGGGGATACGATAAACTCATCTTT. This codes for CALGEIPLLPKGGYDKLIF.